In this sample, the clone carrying this TCR beta chain turned up a few times. What it recognizes is unknown. All donors were healthy, and all were Caucasian. TCRdb reprocessed the 5' RACE reads with MiXCR, giving one entry per CDR3 protein. Counted here are about 280,000 distinct CDR3 sequences, roughly 8.6% occurring once; the ten biggest clones make up 2.1%. Trimming stripped 4 bases from V and 2 bases from J, with 11 bases between. CDR1 DFQATT and CDR2 SNEGSKA come from the germline V gene (reference sequence). The CDR3 contains 13 residues. This record belongs to a study of identical twins. Whole-study findings and limits: With abundant cord blood beta clonotypes, insertions were fewer; memory repertoires showed no such pattern. The same donors were not followed; conclusions instead depended on cross-sectional statistical analysis.

Separately, the same data were catalogued under a study of yellow fever vaccine responses in identical twins.

The chain uses TRBV20-1 and TRBJ2-5; a possible D gene is TRBD1 (6 bases). The receptor was derived from a woman aged 18-29 years in good health. The sample consisted of memory (CD45RO+) T cells sorted from blood. The CDR3: CSATGTKQETQYF. The CDR3 DNA is TGCAGTGCTACCGGGACAAAACAAGAGACCCAGTACTTC.